These T cell receptor beta chains were read from a single sample in a study of blood T cell repertoires in COVID-19. The assay was immunoSEQ multiplex PCR, and TCRdb's table has in-frame clones only and misses some. Among 70,000 or so clones listed, roughly four fifths were seen once. Sequences were obtained from peripheral blood. The receptors were gathered from a man in his sixties with COVID-19, enrolled during active disease. Both conserved end residues are part of each CDR3. The D gene is left open where the match is weak. Expanded clones get a size class; other rows say once, few or many, or leave the size out.

d_call: .; v_call: TRBV18; clone_size: .; j_call: TRBJ2-3; cdr3_nt: TGTGCCAGCTCCCCAACCCGGGACTCGGGTCTGTATTTT; cdr3_aa: CASSPTRDSGLYF
d_call: .; v_call: TRBV6-2/TRBV6-3; clone_size: .; j_call: TRBJ2-1; cdr3_nt: TGTGCCAGCAGTTGGGAGGTGGGAGCTGGGAATGAGCAGTTCTTC; cdr3_aa: CASSWEVGAGNEQFF
d_call: .; v_call: TRBV10-3; clone_size: .; j_call: TRBJ2-5; cdr3_nt: TGTGCCATCAGTGAGGGAATAGCGGCGCAAGAGACCCAGTACTTC; cdr3_aa: CAISEGIAAQETQYF
d_call: .; v_call: TRBV6-6; clone_size: .; j_call: TRBJ2-5; cdr3_nt: TGTGCCAGCGCTCTCGCCCCGGGGACCCAGTACTTC; cdr3_aa: CASALAPGTQYF
d_call: TRBD1; v_call: TRBV6-5; clone_size: .; j_call: TRBJ1-2; cdr3_nt: TGTGCCAGCCTCCCCGGGACAGAGATCGGGGGCTACACCTTC; cdr3_aa: CASLPGTEIGGYTF
d_call: .; v_call: TRBV4-1; clone_size: .; j_call: TRBJ2-6; cdr3_nt: TGCGCCAGCAGCCGCTACTCTGGGGCCAACGTCCTGACTTTC; cdr3_aa: CASSRYSGANVLTF
d_call: TRBD1; v_call: TRBV28; clone_size: many; j_call: TRBJ2-7; cdr3_nt: TGTGCCAGCAGGGACAGGGGGCGGGAGCAGTACTTC; cdr3_aa: CASRDRGREQYF
d_call: TRBD1; v_call: TRBV10-3; clone_size: .; j_call: TRBJ2-2; cdr3_nt: TGTGCCACCAACAGGGGGACAGGGTCATCGTCGGACACCGGGGAGCTGTTTTTT; cdr3_aa: CATNRGTGSSSDTGELFF
d_call: .; v_call: TRBV30; clone_size: .; j_call: TRBJ1-2; cdr3_nt: TGTGCCTTTTATTCAGGGGCGATCTATGGCTACACCTTC; cdr3_aa: CAFYSGAIYGYTF
d_call: .; v_call: TRBV6-1; clone_size: .; j_call: TRBJ1-1; cdr3_nt: TGTGCCAGCAGTGATAGGGGGTTGAACACTGAAGCTTTCTTT; cdr3_aa: CASSDRGLNTEAFF
d_call: .; v_call: TRBV27; clone_size: .; j_call: TRBJ2-7; cdr3_nt: TGTGCCAGCAGTTTACGTGGGTGGGGAGACTCCTACGAGCAGTACTTC; cdr3_aa: CASSLRGWGDSYEQYF
d_call: TRBD1; v_call: TRBV24-1; clone_size: .; j_call: TRBJ2-7; cdr3_nt: TGTGCCACCAATCCGGGACAGGGTGGCGAGCAGTACTTC; cdr3_aa: CATNPGQGGEQYF
d_call: TRBD1; v_call: TRBV5-1; clone_size: .; j_call: TRBJ1-2; cdr3_nt: TGCGCCAGCAGCTTGGCAACAGGGGGCGATTATGGCTACACCTTC; cdr3_aa: CASSLATGGDYGYTF
d_call: .; v_call: TRBV5-1; clone_size: .; j_call: TRBJ2-7; cdr3_nt: TGCGCCAGCAGCTTTAGTGGCGGAAACTACGAGCAGTACTTC; cdr3_aa: CASSFSGGNYEQYF
d_call: .; v_call: TRBV4-2; clone_size: .; j_call: TRBJ2-3; cdr3_nt: TGTGCCAGCAGCGAGCGAGGGACAGATACGCAGTATTTT; cdr3_aa: CASSERGTDTQYF
d_call: .; v_call: TRBV5-6; clone_size: .; j_call: TRBJ2-5; cdr3_nt: TGTGCCAGCAGCGTGGACAGTCGGGAGACCCAGTACTTC; cdr3_aa: CASSVDSRETQYF
d_call: .; v_call: TRBV7-2; clone_size: .; j_call: TRBJ2-2; cdr3_nt: TGTGCCTCTGGCGGGATTGGGGCCGGGGAGCTGTTTTTT; cdr3_aa: CASGGIGAGELFF
d_call: TRBD2; v_call: TRBV6-1; clone_size: .; j_call: TRBJ2-1; cdr3_nt: TGTGCCAGCAGTGAACTTGTTAGCGGGATAGATGAGCAGTTCTTC; cdr3_aa: CASSELVSGIDEQFF
d_call: .; v_call: TRBV29-1; clone_size: few; j_call: TRBJ1-1; cdr3_nt: TGCAGCGCCCGGAACACTGAAGCTTTCTTT; cdr3_aa: CSARNTEAFF
d_call: .; v_call: TRBV15; clone_size: .; j_call: TRBJ2-5; cdr3_nt: TGTGCCACCAGCAGACGGGACTCTGAGACCCAGTACTTC; cdr3_aa: CATSRRDSETQYF
d_call: .; v_call: TRBV9; clone_size: .; j_call: TRBJ1-4; cdr3_nt: TGTGCCAGCAGCCTGAGGGCCACGGGGAATGAAAAACTGTTTTTT; cdr3_aa: CASSLRATGNEKLFF
d_call: .; v_call: TRBV18; clone_size: .; j_call: TRBJ2-4; cdr3_nt: TGTGCCAGCTCACCCCTAGCCAAAAACATTCAGTACTTC; cdr3_aa: CASSPLAKNIQYF
d_call: .; v_call: TRBV10-1; clone_size: .; j_call: TRBJ1-2; cdr3_nt: TGCGCCAGCATTATAGGACAGAACTATGGCTACACCTTC; cdr3_aa: CASIIGQNYGYTF
d_call: TRBD2; v_call: TRBV4-2; clone_size: .; j_call: TRBJ2-1; cdr3_nt: TGTGCCAGCAGCCAAGATGCGAGGACTAGCGGGAGGGCAAAACAAGGTTTCTTC; cdr3_aa: CASSQDARTSGRAKQGFF
d_call: TRBD1; v_call: TRBV3-1/TRBV3-2; clone_size: .; j_call: TRBJ2-5; cdr3_nt: TGTGCCAGCAGCCCCCGACAGGGGCGTTTGGAGACCCAGTACTTC; cdr3_aa: CASSPRQGRLETQYF
d_call: TRBD1; v_call: TRBV28; clone_size: .; j_call: TRBJ2-1; cdr3_nt: TGTGCCAGCAGTCGGGACAGGGGTTACAATGAGCAGTTCTTC; cdr3_aa: CASSRDRGYNEQFF
d_call: TRBD1; v_call: TRBV9; clone_size: .; j_call: TRBJ2-1; cdr3_nt: TGTGCCAGCGGGAACAGGGGGCACAATGAGCAGTTCTTC; cdr3_aa: CASGNRGHNEQFF
d_call: .; v_call: TRBV2; clone_size: .; j_call: TRBJ2-1; cdr3_nt: TGTGCCAGCGTCCGAAGCGACCCTTCGGGTGAGCAGTTCTTC; cdr3_aa: CASVRSDPSGEQFF
d_call: .; v_call: TRBV3-1/TRBV3-2; clone_size: .; j_call: TRBJ1-2; cdr3_nt: TGTGCCAGCAGCCAAGGTCCGGGGGATGGCTACACCTTC; cdr3_aa: CASSQGPGDGYTF
d_call: TRBD2; v_call: TRBV6-5; clone_size: few; j_call: TRBJ2-7; cdr3_nt: TGTGCCAGCACTCAAGAAGCGGGAGGTGGATACGAGCAGTACTTC; cdr3_aa: CASTQEAGGGYEQYF
d_call: TRBD2; v_call: TRBV7-3; clone_size: .; j_call: TRBJ2-3; cdr3_nt: TGTGCCAGCAGCCCCACAGCGGGACCTGCGTACACGCAGTATTTT; cdr3_aa: CASSPTAGPAYTQYF
d_call: TRBD1; v_call: TRBV2; clone_size: .; j_call: TRBJ2-3; cdr3_nt: TGTGCCAGCAACCGGGACAGGGGGCGAGATACGCAGTATTTT; cdr3_aa: CASNRDRGRDTQYF
d_call: .; v_call: TRBV9; clone_size: .; j_call: TRBJ1-3; cdr3_nt: TGTGCCAGCAGCGTAGGTGGTCAGGGGGGAAACACCATATATTTT; cdr3_aa: CASSVGGQGGNTIYF
d_call: .; v_call: TRBV7-3; clone_size: .; j_call: TRBJ2-1; cdr3_nt: TGTGCCAGCAGCACCACCGGCTACAATGAGCAGTTCTTC; cdr3_aa: CASSTTGYNEQFF
d_call: .; v_call: TRBV2; clone_size: many; j_call: TRBJ2-7; cdr3_nt: TGTGCCAGCAGTGCGGAGGGGTACGAGCAGTACTTC; cdr3_aa: CASSAEGYEQYF
d_call: .; v_call: TRBV11-2; clone_size: .; j_call: TRBJ1-2; cdr3_nt: TGTGCCAGCAGCTTAGTGACGGGCTATGGCTACACCTTC; cdr3_aa: CASSLVTGYGYTF
d_call: .; v_call: TRBV7-9; clone_size: .; j_call: TRBJ2-7; cdr3_nt: TGTGCCAGCAGCTTAGTTGGTAGCGGTTACGAGCAGTACTTC; cdr3_aa: CASSLVGSGYEQYF
d_call: .; v_call: TRBV5-4; clone_size: .; j_call: TRBJ2-1; cdr3_nt: TGTGCCAGCAGCCGCGCTCGGGATGAGCAGTTCTTC; cdr3_aa: CASSRARDEQFF
d_call: .; v_call: TRBV2; clone_size: .; j_call: TRBJ1-2; cdr3_nt: TGTGCCAGCAGTGAAGAGGGGGTCACGGGGTTGGGCTACACCTTC; cdr3_aa: CASSEEGVTGLGYTF
d_call: TRBD2; v_call: TRBV5-1; clone_size: few; j_call: TRBJ2-2; cdr3_nt: TGCGCCAGCAGCTGGGGGGACCTAGCGGGAACGGAGCTGTTTTTT; cdr3_aa: CASSWGDLAGTELFF
d_call: .; v_call: TRBV4-1; clone_size: .; j_call: TRBJ1-2; cdr3_nt: TGCGCCAGCAGCCAAGATCCCTTCAGGGGCAGCCGCCCATTCAACTATGGCTACACCTTC; cdr3_aa: CASSQDPFRGSRPFNYGYTF
d_call: .; v_call: TRBV11-3; clone_size: many; j_call: TRBJ2-7; cdr3_nt: TGTGCCAGCAGCGGAGTTAGCCCCTACTACGAGCAGTACTTC; cdr3_aa: CASSGVSPYYEQYF
d_call: TRBD2; v_call: TRBV6-4; clone_size: few; j_call: TRBJ2-1; cdr3_nt: TGTGCCAGCAGTGACCGTAGCGGGGTAGGTGAGCAGTTCTTC; cdr3_aa: CASSDRSGVGEQFF